The entry that follows covers one TCR beta chain sequence. The CDR3 contains 18 residues. V lost 1 base to trimming and J lost 0 bases; unmatched junction nucleotides: 10. Germline lookup yields CDR1 SGHAT and CDR2 FQDESV (reference sequence). This sample stems from a study of Graves' ophthalmopathy and Graves' hyperthyroidism. Transcripts of RNA were the source for amplifying TCR beta CDR3 regions. HTBI primers served in a first-round RT-PCR, which a second-round multiplex PCR followed. TCRdb used MiXCR to reprocess the multiplex PCR reads, holding one entry per CDR3 protein. The table records some 360,000 distinct CDR3 sequences, 17% of them present only once.

The clonotype was recovered from an adult woman with stable Graves' hyperthyroidism. The sample consisted of peripheral blood. The chain combines TRBV11-1 with TRBJ2-7, with 9 bases fitting TRBD2. The CDR3 DNA reads as TGTGCCAGCAGCTTAGGAGGCGGGGGGGCGAGGCCCTCCTACGAGCAGTACTTC. Its protein product is CASSLGGGGARPSYEQYF.